This T cell receptor beta chain is from a study of regulatory T cells in long-lasting Graves disease. Time point meaning: persistent/refractory GD, antithyroid drugs over 5 years with positive TRAb. The authors made the TCR library using RNA they extracted from PBMCs. The germline gives CDR1 MDHEN, CDR2 SYDVKM. The V and J ends lost 2 bases and 7 bases respectively, with 11 bases between them. CDR3 size: 14 residues. Building the TCR beta libraries relied on iRepertoire HTBI primers, and CDR3 regions underwent Arm-PCR. TCRdb fed the multiplex PCR reads into MiXCR, producing one record per CDR3 protein. The data contain around 400,000 distinct CDR3 sequences, over 20% of them singletons. This clonotype was recorded many times. Its antigen is not identified. Study observations and caveats: Segments TRBV28, TRBJ1-2 and TRBJ2-5 showed preferential usage in persistent disease.

This sample comprised peripheral blood mononuclear cells (PBMCs), obtained when the disease was refractory, from a patient treated with antithyroid drugs. This clonotype originated in a female donor with Graves disease. This chain links TRBV28 with TRBJ1-4, with D tentatively TRBD1 (5 bases). CDR3 sequence: CASSLGGGREKLFF. The CDR3 DNA follows: TGTGCCAGCAGTTTAGGGGGGGGTCGTGAAAAACTGTTTTTT. Using reference TRBV28 and TRBJ1-4 for the parts outside the CDR3, the full variable domain is DVKVTQSSRYLVKRTGEKVFLECVQDMDHENMFWYRQDPGLGLRLIYFSYDVKMKEKGDIPEGYSVSREKKERFSLILESASTNQTSMYLCASSLGGGREKLFFGSGTQLSVL.